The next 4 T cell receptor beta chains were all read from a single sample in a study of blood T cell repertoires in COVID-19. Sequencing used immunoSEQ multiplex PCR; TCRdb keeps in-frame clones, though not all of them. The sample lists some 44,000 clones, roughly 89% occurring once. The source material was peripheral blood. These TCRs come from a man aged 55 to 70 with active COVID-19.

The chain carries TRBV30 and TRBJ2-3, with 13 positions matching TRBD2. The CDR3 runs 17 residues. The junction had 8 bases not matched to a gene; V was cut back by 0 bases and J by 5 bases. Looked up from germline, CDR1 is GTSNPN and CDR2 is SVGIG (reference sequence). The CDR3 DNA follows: TGTGCCTGGAGTGTACTAGCGGGAGGGGGGGCCCTAGATACGCAGTATTTT. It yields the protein CAWSVLAGGGALDTQYF.

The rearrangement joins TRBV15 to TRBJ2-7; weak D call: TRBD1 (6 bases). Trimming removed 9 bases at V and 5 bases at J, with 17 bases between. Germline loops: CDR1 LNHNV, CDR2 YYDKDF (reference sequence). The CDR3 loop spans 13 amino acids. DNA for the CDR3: TGTGCCACTAAGAGGGGGTACGAAGACGAGCAGTACTTC. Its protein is CATKRGYEDEQYF.

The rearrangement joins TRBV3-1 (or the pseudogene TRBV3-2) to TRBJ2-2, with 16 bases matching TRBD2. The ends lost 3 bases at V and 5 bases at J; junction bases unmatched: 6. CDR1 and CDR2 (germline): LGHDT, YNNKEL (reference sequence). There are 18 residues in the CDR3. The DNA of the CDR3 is TGTGCCAGCAGCCAGGGGACTAGCGGGGGGGCCCTAACCGGGGAGCTGTTTTTT. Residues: CASSQGTSGGALTGELFF.

The CDR3 DNA reads TGTGCCAGCAGCCCGACCGGGACAGGGACTGGAAACACCATATATTTT. The encoded protein is CASSPTGTGTGNTIYF. The rearrangement uses TRBV7-3 and TRBJ1-3; TRBD1 agrees at 9 bases. The germline V gene has CDR1 SGHTA and CDR2 FQGTGA. V lost 5 bases, J lost 2 bases, and 7 bases stayed unmatched. This CDR3 spans 16 amino acids. Together with reference TRBV7-3 and TRBJ1-3, the CDR3 gives the full variable domain: GAGVSQTPSNKVTEKGKYVELRCDPISGHTALYWYRQSLGQGPEFLIYFQGTGAADDSGLPNDRFFAVRPEGSVSTLKIQRTERGDSAVYLCASSPTGTGTGNTIYFGEGSWLTVV.